The 17 T cell receptor beta chains in this list originate from one sample, sequenced in a study of shared clonotypes between healthy human individuals. Sequencing used immunoSEQ multiplex PCR; TCRdb keeps in-frame clones, though not all of them. The table shows 2 million to 2.5 million clones, with approximately 96% occurring only once. The source material was naive CD4+ T cells sorted from blood. Described subset: CD45RA+ positively selected. These receptors all stem from a man aged 18 to 30 in good health.

The rearrangement joins TRBV2 to TRBJ2-1, with 8 bases fitting TRBD1. The CDR3 length is 15 residues. In germline, CDR1 is SNHLY, CDR2 FYNNEI. V was pared by 4 bases and J by 4 bases, with 6 bases of the junction left unmatched. The CDR3 spells CASSASTGAYNEQFF. DNA of the CDR3: TGTGCCAGCAGTGCGTCGACAGGGGCTTACAATGAGCAGTTCTTC.

Comments on this clone: The same CDR3 is also encoded by other DNA sequences in this sample. J is TRBJ2-7 and V is TRBV30; TRBD1 agrees at 8 bases. The germline V gene has CDR1 GTSNPN and CDR2 SVGIG (reference sequence). The trim removed 1 base at V and 0 bases at J, leaving 2 bases unmatched. This CDR3 has 14 amino acids. CDR3 region: CAWSAGTGSYEQYF. The DNA for the CDR3 is TGTGCCTGGAGTGCCGGGACAGGCTCCTACGAGCAGTACTTC.

In this sample, this clone turned up once. CDR3: CASSETGGISNQPQHF. The CDR3 nucleotides are TGTGCCAGCAGTGAAACAGGGGGCATCAGCAATCAGCCCCAGCATTTT. J is TRBJ1-5 and V is TRBV6-1, with 9 bases that match TRBD1. CDR3 length: 16 residues. The V gene's germline CDR1 is MNHNS and CDR2 SASEGT. The V and J ends lost 2 bases and 1 base, in that order; junction bases with no gene match: 3.

This chain joins TRBV23-1 and TRBJ2-7; 10 bases fit TRBD2. TRBV23-1 is an ORF; its function is uncertain. V shed 0 bases and J 5 bases; nucleotides not matched to a gene: 7. The CDR3 loop spans 16 amino acids. This CDR3 is CASSQSSSGSGHEQYF. CDR3 nucleotides: TGCGCCAGCAGTCAATCGTCTAGCGGGAGCGGTCACGAGCAGTACTTC.

V is TRBV7-9 and J is TRBJ2-2; the match to TRBD2 covers 7 bases. The germline V gene encodes CDR1 SEHNR and CDR2 FQNEAQ (reference sequence). J was trimmed by 2 bases and V by 5 bases; bases with no gene match: 5. The CDR3 totals 15 residues. The CDR3 loop reads CASSHGLGNTGELFF. As DNA, the CDR3 is TGTGCCAGCAGCCACGGACTAGGTAACACCGGGGAGCTGTTTTTT.

The count of this clone is one. Distinct nucleotide sequences in the sample also encode this CDR3. The rearrangement uses TRBV27 and TRBJ1-5; D unresolved. Germline V gene sequence: CDR1 MNHEY, CDR2 SMNVEV (reference sequence). Trimming removed 0 bases at V and 4 bases at J, with 4 bases between. The CDR3 is 13 amino acids. The CDR3 sequence: CASSLSVNQPQHF. CDR3 nucleotides: TGTGCCAGCAGTTTATCAGTAAATCAGCCCCAGCATTTT.

The chain carries TRBV5-4 and TRBJ2-3, with TRBD2 identical over 10 bases. V shed 1 base and J 2 bases; nucleotides not matched to a gene: 4. This CDR3 has 16 amino acids. The germline V gene has CDR1 SGHNT and CDR2 YYREEE (reference sequence). The chain's CDR3 is CASSLRGLAATDTQYF. For the CDR3, the DNA is TGTGCCAGCAGCTTGCGAGGACTAGCGGCCACAGATACGCAGTATTTT.

Comments on this clone: Other nucleotide sequences in the sample specify the same CDR3. DNA for the CDR3: TGCGCCAGCAGCTTGGCAGGGGGGAACACCATATATTTT. Its protein is CASSLAGGNTIYF. V usage is TRBV5-1 and J usage is TRBJ1-3; 7 bases map to TRBD1. From germline, CDR1 is SGHRS and CDR2 YFSETQ. CDR3 length: 13 amino acids. Trimming at V came to 0 bases and at J to 7 bases, leaving 1 base not matched to a gene.

This chain links TRBV6-1 with TRBJ2-7, with D perhaps TRBD1 or TRBD2 (6 bases each). Germline V gene sequence: CDR1 MNHNS, CDR2 SASEGT. The CDR3 loop spans 14 amino acids. Deletions cut 8 bases from V and 4 bases from J, with 18 bases between. The CDR3, as DNA: TGTGCCAGCTCTGCGGAGGGGGGCCCTTACGAGCAGTACTTC. This gives the protein CASSAEGGPYEQYF.

The rearrangement links TRBV19 to TRBJ1-2; TRBD1 matches 8 bases. The CDR3 has 16 residues. The V gene end was trimmed by 3 bases and the J gene end by 8 bases; junction bases not matched to a gene: 14. CDR1 LNHDA and CDR2 SQIVND come from the germline V gene (reference sequence). The CDR3 is CASSISGQGGPRGYTF. Here the CDR3 DNA reads TGTGCCAGTAGTATTTCTGGACAGGGAGGCCCGCGGGGCTACACCTTC.

The chain joins TRBV2 to TRBJ2-7; 9 nucleotides align to TRBD2. Germline V lookup: CDR1 SNHLY, CDR2 FYNNEI. Unmatched junction bases numbered 9, after V lost 5 bases and J lost 7 bases. The CDR3 has 14 amino acids. Here the CDR3 reads CASSPRGGREEQYF. Written as DNA, the CDR3 is TGTGCCAGCAGTCCGCGGGGGGGCCGAGAGGAGCAGTACTTC.

J is TRBJ1-5 and V is TRBV27; possible D gene TRBD1, 5 bases. V was cut by 4 bases and J by 7 bases, with 14 bases left in between. The CDR3 is made up of 14 amino acids. The germline CDR1 and CDR2 sequences are MNHEY and SMNVEV (reference sequence). The CDR3 here is CASSSQGSGQPQHF. The CDR3 DNA is TGTGCCAGCAGTTCCCAGGGAAGCGGCCAGCCCCAGCATTTT.

This clone was seen only once. The same CDR3 can be traced to other DNA sequences in this sample. This chain uses TRBV28 with TRBJ1-5, with D uncertain. The V gene's germline CDR1 is MDHEN and CDR2 SYDVKM. This CDR3 has 11 residues. V was cut by 2 bases and J by 7 bases, with 3 bases left in between. As DNA, the CDR3 is TGTGCCAGCAGTTTAAACCAGCCCCAGCATTTT. Its translation is CASSLNQPQHF.

This chain connects TRBV6-1 to TRBJ2-7, with D possibly TRBD2 on 6 matching bases. V lost 5 bases, J lost 3 bases, and 11 bases lay in between. The CDR3 has 13 residues. The germline gives CDR1 MNHNS, CDR2 SASEGT. Here the CDR3 reads CASSRGMFYEQYF. As DNA, the CDR3 is TGTGCCAGCAGTCGGGGGATGTTCTACGAGCAGTACTTC.

V and J are TRBV1 and TRBJ2-1; the table's D gene call, TRBD2, was not cross checked with the DNA. TRBV1 is reported as a pseudogene. This CDR3 is 14 amino acids long. CDR3 sequence: CTSSGLHRRGEQFF. The DNA of the CDR3 is TGCACCAGCAGCGGACTTCACCGCCGCGGTGAGCAGTTCTTC.

This clone showed up just once. The CDR3 DNA is TGTGCCAGCAGTTACTTCCCCGGAGGGAGCCCAGATACGCAGTATTTT. It encodes CASSYFPGGSPDTQYF. The chain is built from TRBV6-5 and TRBJ2-3, with D perhaps matching TRBD2 (6 bases). CDR1 MNHEY and CDR2 SVGAGI come from the germline V gene. V was shortened by 1 base and J by 4 bases, with 15 bases between the two germline ends. This CDR3 comprises 16 residues.

Only one count was recorded for this clone. This chain connects TRBV7-9 to TRBJ2-2, with TRBD2 identical over 8 bases. Germline-derived CDR1 and CDR2 are SEHNR and FQNEAQ (reference sequence). The trim removed 2 bases at V and 7 bases at J, leaving 18 bases unmatched. The CDR3 loop spans 19 amino acids. For the CDR3, the DNA is TGTGCCAGCAGCTTACCCGGAGCTCTGACGGGAGGGCCGGACGGGGAGCTGTTTTTT. This codes for CASSLPGALTGGPDGELFF.